This paragraph reports one T cell receptor (beta chain). Its antigen is not identified. The record originates from a study of beta chain features in type 1 diabetes. Study conclusions and caveats: Type 1 diabetes patients showed a moderate but significant shortening of TCRB CDR3s in all four CD4+ subsets.

The CDR3 extends over 11 amino acids. Per germline, CDR1 SQVTM and CDR2 ANQGSEA. Sequencing targeted expressed TCRB transcripts, as all isolated RNA had been reverse transcribed. Clones were read by immunoSEQ multiplex PCR, and TCRdb kept only the in-frame ones, dropping some. Here the sample spans about 660,000 clones, more than 12% being singletons. The sequenced sample was naive CD4+ T cells from blood. The chain carries TRBV29-1 and TRBJ1-1; the match to TRBD1 covers 9 bases. This receptor was obtained from a man between 18 and 35 years old with type 1 diabetes. CDR3 region: CSGGQGTEAFF. The CDR3 DNA reads as TGCTCCGGGGGACAGGGCACTGAAGCTTTCTTT.